This T cell receptor beta chain was sequenced during a study of T cells in Graves' hyperthyroidism and ophthalmopathy. The table lists this clonotype with many counts. Researchers amplified the TCR beta CDR3 regions from RNA transcripts. TCR CDR3 regions were first amplified by RT-PCR with HTBI primers. MiXCR, applied by TCRdb to the multiplex PCR reads, yields one record per CDR3 protein. Of about 840,000 distinct CDR3 sequences in the sample, approximately 40% were seen once. Germline values: CDR1 KGHDR, CDR2 SFDVKD. The CDR3 runs to 13 residues. The junction had 9 bases not matched to a gene; V was cut back by 10 bases and J by 7 bases.

This rearrangement joins TRBV24-1 to TRBJ1-5, with TRBD1 identical over 7 bases. This sequence was found in a young man with Graves' hyperthyroidism. Sequencing was done on a sample of blood. CDR3 residues: CATATGEGQPQHF. Written as DNA, the CDR3 is TGTGCCACTGCTACAGGGGAAGGACAGCCCCAGCATTTT.